These 31 T cell receptor beta chains were all obtained from the same sample, sequenced in a study of PD-L1 blockade in urothelial cancer. The repertoire was sequenced with immunoSEQ multiplex PCR; TCRdb's copy has only in-frame clones and lacks some. Seen here are tens of thousands of clones, around 87% observed once, and the top ten hold around 1.5%. Time point meaning: pretreatment peripheral blood. Material: PBMCs, obtained around atezolizumab (anti-PD-L1) treatment. The receptors were sampled from a man in his sixties with urothelial cancer.

The V call is TRBV7-9, the J call TRBJ2-3; 8 bases match TRBD2. Looked up from germline, CDR1 is SEHNR and CDR2 is FQNEAQ (reference sequence). The CDR3 runs to 16 residues. J lost 3 bases, V lost 3 bases, and 8 bases had no gene match. CDR3 region: CASSLSGGARTDTQYF. Here the CDR3 DNA reads TGTGCCAGCAGCTTGTCCGGGGGGGCCCGGACAGATACGCAGTATTTT.

The chain uses TRBV21-1 and TRBJ1-2; the DNA was not compared with TRBD1, the D call given in the table. TRBV21-1 is recorded as a pseudogene. The CDR3 runs 19 residues. CDR3 bases: TGTGCCAGCAGCTCTCCGAAAGGGGACAGGGAATCAGGTTACTATGGCTACACCTTC. Its translation: CASSSPKGDRESGYYGYTF.

The chain is built from TRBV11-2 and TRBJ2-1; 9 positions match TRBD2. Germline CDR1 reads SGHAT; CDR2 reads FQNNGV. The CDR3 totals 15 residues. Germline trimming cut 3 bases from V and 6 bases from J; bases unmatched to any gene: 6. The CDR3 nucleotides are TGTGCCAGCAGCTTCCTAGCGGGGAGTTTCAATGAGCAGTTCTTC. Translating gives CASSFLAGSFNEQFF. Drawing the rest from reference TRBV11-2 and TRBJ2-1, the complete variable domain is EAGVAQSPRYKIIEKRQSVAFWCNPISGHATLYWYQQILGQGPKLLIQFQNNGVVDDSQLPKDRFSAERLKGVDSTLKIQPAKLEDSAVYLCASSFLAGSFNEQFFGPGTRLTVL.

This chain links TRBV29-1 with TRBJ2-5; 7 bases map to TRBD2. The V gene end was trimmed by 4 bases and the J gene end by 4 bases; junction bases not matched to a gene: 3. CDR3 length equals 12 residues. Germline values: CDR1 SQVTM, CDR2 ANQGSEA. The CDR3 spells CSVGTSGETQYF. DNA for the CDR3: TGCAGCGTTGGGACTAGTGGAGAGACCCAGTACTTC. Combining the CDR3 with reference TRBV29-1 and TRBJ2-5 gives the whole variable domain SAVISQKPSRDICQRGTSLTIQCQVDSQVTMMFWYRQQPGQSLTLIATANQGSEATYESGFVIDKFPISRPNLTFSTLTVSNMSPEDSSIYLCSVGTSGETQYFGPGTRLLVL.

The chain uses TRBV19 and TRBJ1-2, with D possibly TRBD1 on 5 matching bases. Germline lookup yields CDR1 LNHDA and CDR2 SQIVND (reference sequence). The V end was cut by 6 bases, the J end by 1 base, with 9 bases between. The CDR3 has 13 amino acids. In DNA form, the CDR3 reads TGTGCCAGTAGACCACAGGATAACTATGGCTACACCTTC. Protein sequence: CASRPQDNYGYTF.

The CDR3 DNA sequence: TGCGCCAGCAGCCTGGGACAGGGGATAGATACGCAGTATTTT. It translates to CASSLGQGIDTQYF. The chain is built from TRBV5-1 and TRBJ2-3; 10 nucleotides align to TRBD1. Germline V gene sequence: CDR1 SGHRS, CDR2 YFSETQ. The V segment lost 4 bases and the J segment 5 bases; nucleotides outside the gene matches: 4. The CDR3 consists of 14 residues.

This clone was found once. This chain joins TRBV7-2 and TRBJ2-7, with TRBD2 matching over 9 bases. From germline, CDR1 is SGHTA and CDR2 FQGNSA. The V segment lost 4 bases and the J segment 2 bases; nucleotides outside the gene matches: 6. The CDR3 is 15 residues long. In DNA form, the CDR3 reads TGTGCCAGCAGCTCCGTAGCGGGGGACACCTACGAGCAGTACTTC. Its protein is CASSSVAGDTYEQYF.

This rearrangement joins TRBV7-6 to TRBJ2-1, with 9 bases fitting TRBD2. Germline V gene lookup returns CDR1 SGHVS and CDR2 FNYEAQ. CDR3 length: 14 residues. V was clipped by 3 bases and J by 6 bases; unmatched bases: 3. The DNA of the CDR3 is TGTGCCAGCAGCTTGGGACTAGCAGGCAATGAGCAGTTCTTC. Its protein product is CASSLGLAGNEQFF.

This sequence joins TRBV11-2 and TRBJ2-5; D may be TRBD2 (6 bases). The V gene lost 2 bases and the J gene lost 5 bases, with 6 bases spanning the gap. This CDR3 is built from 12 residues. Germline V lookup: CDR1 SGHAT, CDR2 FQNNGV. The CDR3 DNA follows: TGTGCCAGCAGCTTACGGGGGGAGACCCAGTACTTC. Its translation: CASSLRGETQYF.

The chain links TRBV27 to TRBJ1-6; weak D call: TRBD1 (5 bases). The CDR3 contains 13 residues. The germline CDR1 and CDR2 sequences are MNHEY and SMNVEV (reference sequence). Trimming removed 3 bases from V and 11 bases from J, with 11 bases in between. The DNA for the CDR3 is TGTGCCAGCAGTTTTTCCTGGGGCGCACCCCTCCACTTT. It encodes CASSFSWGAPLHF.

The V call is TRBV11-3, the J call TRBJ2-7, with TRBD1 identical over 7 bases. The germline gives CDR1 SGHNT, CDR2 YENEEA. J was trimmed by 6 bases and V by 5 bases; bases with no gene match: 7. This CDR3 is 13 amino acids long. In nucleotides, the CDR3 is TGTGCCAGCAGCCCCCGGACAGGTGGCGAGCAGTACTTC. Protein product: CASSPRTGGEQYF.

This clone has a single count. The rearrangement uses TRBV5-1 and TRBJ2-7, with D unresolved. The germline V and J ends were trimmed by 0 bases and 0 bases, with 7 bases remaining between them. This CDR3 contains 14 residues. Germline V gene data show CDR1 as SGHRS and CDR2 as YFSETQ. The CDR3 region is CASSLAASSYEQYF. CDR3 DNA sequence: TGCGCCAGCAGCTTGGCGGCTAGCTCCTACGAGCAGTACTTC.

The chain recombines TRBV5-6 with TRBJ2-7; the D is unclear. Deletions cut 0 bases from V and 6 bases from J, with 7 bases between. The CDR3 is 12 amino acids. CDR1 and CDR2 (germline): SGHDT, YYEEEE. This CDR3 reads CASSLAHGEQYF. DNA for the CDR3: TGTGCCAGCAGCTTGGCCCACGGCGAGCAGTACTTC.

The CDR3 nucleotides are TGTGCCAGCAGTGGACTAGCGGGAGCGAGGGAGCAGTTCTTC. It yields the protein CASSGLAGAREQFF. This chain joins TRBV25-1 and TRBJ2-1, with 12 bases that match TRBD2. J was trimmed by 10 bases and V by 4 bases; bases with no gene match: 5. This CDR3 region has 14 residues. The V gene's germline CDR1 is MGHDK and CDR2 SYGVNS.

The V and J genes are TRBV7-9 and TRBJ1-1; a weak D match, TRBD1 (6 bases). This CDR3 spans 15 amino acids. The germline V and J ends were trimmed by 4 bases and 4 bases, with 16 bases remaining between them. Germline V gene data show CDR1 as SEHNR and CDR2 as FQNEAQ (reference sequence). The CDR3 reads CASSSRTEGSTEAFF. CDR3 nucleotide sequence: TGTGCCAGCAGCTCGAGGACAGAGGGTAGCACTGAAGCTTTCTTT.

V usage is TRBV6-1 and J usage is TRBJ2-2; 7 nucleotides align to TRBD1. The CDR3 has 17 residues. The junction had 8 bases not matched to a gene; V was cut back by 2 bases and J by 2 bases. CDR1 and CDR2 from the germline V gene are MNHNS and SASEGT. This CDR3 reads CASSERRGGLNTGELFF. CDR3 in DNA: TGTGCCAGCAGTGAAAGAAGAGGGGGCCTCAACACCGGGGAGCTGTTTTTT.

The chain uses TRBV5-6 and TRBJ2-5; TRBD2 agrees at 9 bases. Germline values: CDR1 SGHDT, CDR2 YYEEEE. The trim removed 3 bases at V and 5 bases at J, leaving 5 bases unmatched. CDR3 length equals 14 residues. This chain's CDR3 is CASSSGLAKETQYF. The CDR3 DNA reads TGTGCCAGCAGCTCGGGACTAGCAAAGGAGACCCAGTACTTC.

This clone was observed a single time. The CDR3 protein is CASSPETGYNGYTF. In nucleotides, the CDR3 is TGTGCCAGCAGCCCCGAGACAGGGTACAATGGCTACACCTTC. The chain carries TRBV7-2 and TRBJ1-2, with 7 bases lining up with TRBD1. V lost 5 bases to trimming and J lost 6 bases; unmatched junction nucleotides: 9. Germline V CDR1 and CDR2: SGHTA, FQGNSA. The CDR3 spans 14 residues.

This chain joins TRBV6-5 and TRBJ1-2, with D possibly matching TRBD1 (6 bases). Trimming pared 10 bases from V and 4 bases from J, leaving 16 bases between. The germline V gene encodes CDR1 MNHEY and CDR2 SVGAGI. The CDR3 sequence is 13 residues long. The CDR3 protein is CATKGGARYGYTF. The CDR3 coding sequence is TGTGCCACAAAAGGGGGGGCCCGCTATGGCTACACCTTC.

The rearrangement links TRBV27 to TRBJ1-6; D unresolved. Trimming took off 5 bases at V and 9 bases at J, with 8 bases between the two ends. The CDR3 has 12 residues. Germline V gives CDR1 MNHEY, CDR2 SMNVEV (reference sequence). This chain's CDR3 is CASSTTRSPLHF. In nucleotides, the CDR3 is TGTGCCAGCAGTACAACCCGTTCACCCCTCCACTTT.

The chain joins TRBV5-8 to TRBJ1-5, with 10 bases lining up with TRBD1. Germline assignment: CDR1 SGHTS and CDR2 YDEGEE. V gave up 4 bases and J gave up 7 bases; unmatched junction bases: 11. The CDR3 loop spans 16 amino acids. The CDR3 region has the DNA TGTGCCAGCAGCACCGGACAGGGGGTTCTAGGGCAGCCCCAGCATTTT. Protein product: CASSTGQGVLGQPQHF.

The chain recombines TRBV7-9 with TRBJ1-5, with TRBD1 identical over 10 bases. The CDR3 is 15 amino acids. Germline V CDR1 and CDR2: SEHNR, FQNEAQ (reference sequence). V gave up 2 bases and J gave up 6 bases; unmatched junction bases: 4. CDR3 sequence (DNA): TGTGCCAGCAGCTTAATTGACAGGGGGCCTCAGCCCCAGCATTTT. It translates to CASSLIDRGPQPQHF.

V and J are TRBV5-6 and TRBJ2-2; a weak D match, TRBD1 (6 bases). Trimming left V 4 bases short and J 4 bases short, with 14 bases between. This CDR3 has 15 amino acids. Germline V gene lookup returns CDR1 SGHDT and CDR2 YYEEEE. CDR3 loop: CASSETGRATGELFF. The CDR3 DNA is TGTGCCAGCAGCGAGACAGGAAGGGCCACCGGGGAGCTGTTTTTT.

CDR3 sequence (DNA): TGTGCCAGCAGCCTTGGGGCGGGAGGGGGACAAGAGACCCAGTACTTC. This codes for CASSLGAGGGQETQYF. The J gene is TRBJ2-5, the V gene TRBV5-5, with 9 bases lining up with TRBD2. The V gene's germline CDR1 is SGHKS and CDR2 YYEKEE (reference sequence). The trim removed 4 bases at V and 2 bases at J, leaving 9 bases unmatched. This CDR3 is 16 amino acids long.

V usage is TRBV28 and J usage is TRBJ2-1; a weak D match, TRBD1 (6 bases). The CDR3 runs 13 residues. Trimming shortened V by 6 bases and J by 4 bases, and 10 bases separated the two germline ends. CDR1 is MDHEN, CDR2 SYDVKM, per germline. The CDR3: CASRDSFYNEQFF. The DNA for the CDR3 is TGTGCCAGCAGGGACAGCTTTTACAATGAGCAGTTCTTC.

CDR3 loop: CASSVTPTGSSYEQYF. CDR3 nucleotides: TGTGCCAGCAGCGTCACGCCCACAGGTTCCTCCTACGAGCAGTACTTC. The genes are TRBV9 and TRBJ2-7; tentative D call: TRBD1 (5 bases). V was trimmed by 2 bases and J by 0 bases, leaving 15 bases between them. CDR1 SGDLS and CDR2 YYNGEE come from the germline V gene. The CDR3 spans 16 residues.

A single count supports this clone. This chain links TRBV5-1 with TRBJ2-1; tentative D call: TRBD1 (6 bases). This CDR3 is 14 amino acids long. Germline V CDR1 and CDR2: SGHRS, YFSETQ. Trimming left V 3 bases short and J 15 bases short, with 22 bases between. CDR3 nucleotides: TGCGCCAGCAGCTCCGACCAACAGACAGGTGGGACGTTCTTC. Its protein is CASSSDQQTGGTFF.

The rearrangement links TRBV2 to TRBJ2-1, with a possible D match to TRBD1 (6 bases). This CDR3 has 13 residues. V was clipped by 6 bases and J by 9 bases, with 15 bases between them. The germline V gene encodes CDR1 SNHLY and CDR2 FYNNEI. CDR3 nucleotides: TGTGCCAGCAGATCGACAGGCCGTGGTGAGCAGTTCTTC. Encoded protein: CASRSTGRGEQFF.

The chain has TRBV19 and TRBJ2-5; 8 bases agree with TRBD1. This CDR3 is built from 16 residues. Germline V CDR1 and CDR2: LNHDA, SQIVND (reference sequence). Trimming at V came to 1 base and at J to 5 bases, leaving 9 bases not matched to a gene. The CDR3 region has the DNA TGTGCCAGTAGTATAGCTGGGGCAGGGGGCCGGGAGACCCAGTACTTC. This codes for CASSIAGAGGRETQYF.

This clone turned up a few times. The chain joins TRBV7-6 to TRBJ2-2, with TRBD2 identical over 11 bases. Germline V CDR1 and CDR2: SGHVS, FNYEAQ. The CDR3 sequence is 18 residues long. The V segment lost 5 bases and the J segment 6 bases; nucleotides outside the gene matches: 14. CDR3 sequence: CASSLLSPTSGSSGELFF. CDR3 DNA: TGTGCCAGCAGCCTCCTCTCCCCCACTAGCGGGAGTTCCGGGGAGCTGTTTTTT.

The chain joins TRBV19 to TRBJ2-2, with 9 bases aligning to TRBD1. This CDR3 is built from 15 residues. CDR1 is LNHDA, CDR2 SQIVND, per germline (reference sequence). V dropped 5 bases and J dropped 7; count of bases not matched to a gene: 8. The CDR3 DNA sequence: TGTGCCAGTAGTTCCGCGGGACAGGGCGGCGGGGAGCTGTTTTTT. Translated, it gives CASSSAGQGGGELFF.